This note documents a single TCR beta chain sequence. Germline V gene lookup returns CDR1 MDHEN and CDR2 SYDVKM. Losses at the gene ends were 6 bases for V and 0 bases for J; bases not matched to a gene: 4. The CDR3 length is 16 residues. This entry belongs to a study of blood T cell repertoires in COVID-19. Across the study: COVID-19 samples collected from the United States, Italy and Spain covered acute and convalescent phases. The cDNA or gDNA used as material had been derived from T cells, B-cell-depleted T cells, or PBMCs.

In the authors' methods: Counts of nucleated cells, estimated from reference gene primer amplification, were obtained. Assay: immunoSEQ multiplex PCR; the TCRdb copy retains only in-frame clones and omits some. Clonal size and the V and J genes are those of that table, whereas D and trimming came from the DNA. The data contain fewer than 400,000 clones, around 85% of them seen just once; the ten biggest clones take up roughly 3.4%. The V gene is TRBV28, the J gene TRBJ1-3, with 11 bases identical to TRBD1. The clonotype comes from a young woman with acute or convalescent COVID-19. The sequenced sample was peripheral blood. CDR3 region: CASRTGTGGSGNTIYF. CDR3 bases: TGTGCCAGCAGGACCGGGACAGGGGGCTCTGGAAACACCATATATTTT. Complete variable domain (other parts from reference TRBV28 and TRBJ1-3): DVKVTQSSRYLVKRTGEKVFLECVQDMDHENMFWYRQDPGLGLRLIYFSYDVKMKEKGDIPEGYSVSREKKERFSLILESASTNQTSMYLCASRTGTGGSGNTIYFGEGSWLTVV.